A selection of T cell receptor beta chains follows, all from one sample in a study of glioma-infiltrating T cells. MiXCR was run by TCRdb on the multiplex PCR reads, yielding one entry per CDR3 protein. The sample lists about 93,000 distinct CDR3 sequences; approximately 42% were seen once. The sample taken for sequencing was glioma tissue, nonneoplastic brain tissue, or PBMCs (not recorded which). These receptors all stem from a human donor with low-grade glioma or glioblastoma, undergoing nonglioma brain surgery, or in good health (not recorded which). CDR3s include the opening cysteine and the closing phenylalanine or tryptophan. Each record gives: V gene, J gene, D gene, clone size, CDR3 DNA, CDR3 protein. The D gene is left open where the match is weak. Where a row states a size, it is once, few, many or the class of an expanded clone; other rows omit it.

V gene: TRBV15
J gene: TRBJ2-5
D gene: .
clone size: many
CDR3 DNA: TGTGCCACCAGCAGGGGAAATGCGGACAGCCGTTCCAACCAAGAGACCCAGTACTTC
CDR3 protein: CATSRGNADSRSNQETQYF

V gene: TRBV4-1
J gene: TRBJ2-1
D gene: TRBD1
clone size: many
CDR3 DNA: TGCGCCAGCAGCCCGGGACAGAACTACAATGAGCAGTTCTTC
CDR3 protein: CASSPGQNYNEQFF

V gene: TRBV19
J gene: TRBJ1-3
D gene: .
clone size: .
CDR3 DNA: TGTGCCAGTAAGAATGATCCTGGAAACACCATGTACTTT
CDR3 protein: CASKNDPGNTMYF

V gene: TRBV25-1
J gene: TRBJ1-2
D gene: .
clone size: many
CDR3 DNA: TGTGCCAGCTCTGGGGAAAACTATGGCTACACCTTC
CDR3 protein: CASSGENYGYTF

V gene: TRBV27
J gene: TRBJ1-1
D gene: .
clone size: many
CDR3 DNA: TGTGCCAGCAGTTTTGGGGGAGGGTACACTGAAGCTTTCTTT
CDR3 protein: CASSFGGGYTEAFF

V gene: TRBV6-2/TRBV6-3
J gene: TRBJ2-5
D gene: .
clone size: once
CDR3 DNA: TGTGCCAGCAGTTACTCTAGGGGCGGATCGGTCTGGTCAGAGACCCAGTACTTC
CDR3 protein: CASSYSRGGSVWSETQYF

V gene: TRBV27
J gene: TRBJ2-1
D gene: TRBD1
clone size: .
CDR3 DNA: TGTGCCAGCAGTCAAGACAGGGGGAGCACCTATAATGAGCAGTTCTTC
CDR3 protein: CASSQDRGSTYNEQFF

V gene: TRBV14
J gene: TRBJ1-6
D gene: .
clone size: many
CDR3 DNA: TGTGCCAGCAGCCGCACTGAACACCTCTATAATTCACCCCTCCACTTT
CDR3 protein: CASSRTEHLYNSPLHF

V gene: TRBV18
J gene: TRBJ2-5
D gene: .
clone size: many
CDR3 DNA: TGTGCCAGCACCGGACGACAGGCCCAAGAGACCCAGTACTTC
CDR3 protein: CASTGRQAQETQYF

V gene: TRBV20-1
J gene: TRBJ1-5
D gene: .
clone size: many
CDR3 DNA: TGCAGTGCTAGAGAGGGGGTAGCTCAGCCCCAGCATTTT
CDR3 protein: CSAREGVAQPQHF

V gene: TRBV4-1
J gene: TRBJ2-7
D gene: .
clone size: .
CDR3 DNA: TGCGCCAGCAGGACCGGGGAGAGCTCCTACGAACGGTACTTC
CDR3 protein: CASRTGESSYERYF

V gene: TRBV10-1
J gene: TRBJ1-5
D gene: .
clone size: many
CDR3 DNA: TGCGCCAGCAGTGAACGGGGGTACTATGGGCCCCAGCATTTT
CDR3 protein: CASSERGYYGPQHF

V gene: TRBV11-3
J gene: TRBJ2-1
D gene: TRBD1
clone size: many
CDR3 DNA: TGTGCCAGCAGCTTAGACCAGGGGGCATGGAATGAGCAGTTCTTC
CDR3 protein: CASSLDQGAWNEQFF

V gene: TRBV27
J gene: TRBJ2-2
D gene: TRBD1
clone size: once
CDR3 DNA: TGTGCCAGCAAACAGGGACAGGGCGAAACCGGGGAGCTGTTTTTT
CDR3 protein: CASKQGQGETGELFF

V gene: TRBV7-9
J gene: TRBJ1-6
D gene: .
clone size: many
CDR3 DNA: TGTGCCAGTGGGGACCGGGGCCCGGTCGTGGCACCCCTCCACTTT
CDR3 protein: CASGDRGPVVAPLHF

V gene: TRBV29-1
J gene: TRBJ2-1
D gene: .
clone size: many
CDR3 DNA: TGCAGCGTTGCTACCCCCCCGGCCGGTGAGCAGTTCTTC
CDR3 protein: CSVATPPAGEQFF

V gene: TRBV19
J gene: TRBJ2-3
D gene: TRBD1
clone size: many
CDR3 DNA: TGTGCCAGTAGTCCCCACTGGGGACAGGGCGCAGATACGCAGTATTTT
CDR3 protein: CASSPHWGQGADTQYF

V gene: TRBV20-1
J gene: TRBJ2-7
D gene: .
clone size: many
CDR3 DNA: TGCAGTGCTAGATTGCCGACCGGTCCTCTCGAGCAGTACTTC
CDR3 protein: CSARLPTGPLEQYF

V gene: TRBV3-1
J gene: TRBJ2-5
D gene: .
clone size: many
CDR3 DNA: TGTGCCAGCAGCCAAGTTCTGGTAGAGACCCAGTACTTC
CDR3 protein: CASSQVLVETQYF

V gene: TRBV12-3/TRBV12-4
J gene: TRBJ2-5
D gene: .
clone size: .
CDR3 DNA: TGTGCCAGCAGTTGCAGCGGACAGCAAGAGACCAAGTACTTC
CDR3 protein: CASSCSGQQETKYF

V gene: TRBV4-1
J gene: TRBJ1-1
D gene: TRBD1
clone size: many
CDR3 DNA: TGCGCCAGCAGCCAAGATATAGGGGGCTTGGGCACTGAAGCTTTCTTT
CDR3 protein: CASSQDIGGLGTEAFF

V gene: TRBV5-4
J gene: TRBJ2-7
D gene: TRBD1
clone size: .
CDR3 DNA: TGTGCCAGCAGCACCCTCGACAGGGTCTCCTACGAGCAGTACTTC
CDR3 protein: CASSTLDRVSYEQYF

V gene: TRBV7-3
J gene: TRBJ2-5
D gene: .
clone size: .
CDR3 DNA: TGTGCCAGCAGCTTGGAGGCACTCGGAGAGACACAGTACTTC
CDR3 protein: CASSLEALGETQYF

V gene: TRBV5-4
J gene: TRBJ2-7
D gene: .
clone size: many
CDR3 DNA: TGTGCCAGCAGCTTGCGCTCCTACGAGCAGTACTTC
CDR3 protein: CASSLRSYEQYF

V gene: TRBV28
J gene: TRBJ2-3
D gene: TRBD2
clone size: medium-sized
CDR3 DNA: TGTGCCAGCAGTTTAAGCCTAGCGGGGGGTGAAGTCACAGATACGCAGTATTTT
CDR3 protein: CASSLSLAGGEVTDTQYF

V gene: TRBV11-2
J gene: TRBJ2-1
D gene: .
clone size: many
CDR3 DNA: TGTGCCAGCAGCTTAGAGGTACGGGGTGAGCAGTTCTTC
CDR3 protein: CASSLEVRGEQFF

V gene: TRBV20-1
J gene: TRBJ1-1
D gene: .
clone size: many
CDR3 DNA: TGCAGTGCTAGAGGCCCAAGCGCAAGTGAAGCTTTCTTT
CDR3 protein: CSARGPSASEAFF

V gene: TRBV20-1
J gene: TRBJ2-5
D gene: TRBD1
clone size: many
CDR3 DNA: TGCAGTGCTTCCCTGGGGACAGGGGGCGTTGAGACCCAGTACTTC
CDR3 protein: CSASLGTGGVETQYF

V gene: TRBV15
J gene: TRBJ2-1
D gene: .
clone size: many
CDR3 DNA: TGTGCCACCAGCTCCTCCCTGACAGAGCAGTTCTTC
CDR3 protein: CATSSSLTEQFF

V gene: TRBV28
J gene: TRBJ2-1
D gene: .
clone size: .
CDR3 DNA: TGTGCCAGCAGATTTACCCTAGATGAGCGGTTCTTC
CDR3 protein: CASRFTLDERFF

V gene: TRBV7-2
J gene: TRBJ1-5
D gene: .
clone size: many
CDR3 DNA: TGTGCCAGCAGCCCGACGGGACCCCTCAATCAGCCCCAGCATTTT
CDR3 protein: CASSPTGPLNQPQHF

V gene: TRBV7-9
J gene: TRBJ2-7
D gene: .
clone size: .
CDR3 DNA: TGTGCCAGCAGCTTTGGCGAGCAGTACTTC
CDR3 protein: CASSFGEQYF

V gene: TRBV6-8
J gene: TRBJ2-1
D gene: TRBD2
clone size: .
CDR3 DNA: TGTGCTACGAGCGGGGGGACCTATGAGCAGTTCTTC
CDR3 protein: CATSGGTYEQFF

V gene: TRBV7-9
J gene: TRBJ1-1
D gene: .
clone size: many
CDR3 DNA: TGTGCCAGCAGCTTAGACAGGAGCACTGAAGCTTTCTTT
CDR3 protein: CASSLDRSTEAFF

V gene: TRBV5-1
J gene: TRBJ2-1
D gene: .
clone size: many
CDR3 DNA: TGCGCCAGCAGCTTGGATTGGCTCTCCGGTTCCAATGAGCAGTTCTTC
CDR3 protein: CASSLDWLSGSNEQFF

V gene: TRBV12-3/TRBV12-4
J gene: TRBJ1-1
D gene: .
clone size: many
CDR3 DNA: TGTGCCAGCAGCCCGGGAGAAAACACTGAAGCTTTCTTT
CDR3 protein: CASSPGENTEAFF

V gene: TRBV29-1
J gene: TRBJ2-7
D gene: .
clone size: .
CDR3 DNA: TGCAGCGTGATGACAGACATCTACGAGCAGTACTTC
CDR3 protein: CSVMTDIYEQYF